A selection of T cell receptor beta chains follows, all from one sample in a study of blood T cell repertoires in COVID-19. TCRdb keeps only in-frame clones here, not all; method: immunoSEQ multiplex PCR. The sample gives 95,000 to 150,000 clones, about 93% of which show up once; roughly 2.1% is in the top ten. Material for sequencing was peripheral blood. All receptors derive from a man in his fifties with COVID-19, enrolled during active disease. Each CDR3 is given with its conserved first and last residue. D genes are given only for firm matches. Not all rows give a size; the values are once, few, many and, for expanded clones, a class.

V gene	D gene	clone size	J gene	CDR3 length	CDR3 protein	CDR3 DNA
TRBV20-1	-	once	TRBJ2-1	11	CSARDPGEQFF	TGCAGTGCTAGAGATCCCGGTGAGCAGTTCTTC
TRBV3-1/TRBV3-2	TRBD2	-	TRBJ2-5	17	CASSQGTSGIAVGTQYF	TGTGCCAGCAGCCAAGGGACTAGCGGGATTGCTGTAGGGACCCAGTACTTC
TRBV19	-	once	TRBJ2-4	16	CASSPKSGVGKNIQYF	TGTGCCAGTAGTCCTAAGTCCGGAGTCGGCAAAAACATTCAGTACTTC
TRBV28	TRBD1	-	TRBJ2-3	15	CASSQWGQGTDTQYF	TGTGCCAGCAGCCAATGGGGACAGGGCACAGATACGCAGTATTTT
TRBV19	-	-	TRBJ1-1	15	CASYQRTPMNTEAFF	TGTGCCAGTTATCAACGGACACCGATGAACACTGAAGCTTTCTTT
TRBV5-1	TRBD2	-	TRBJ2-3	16	CASSGGLAGALDTQYF	TGCGCCAGCAGCGGCGGACTAGCGGGAGCCCTAGATACGCAGTATTTT
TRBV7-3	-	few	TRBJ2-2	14	CASSLHPGTGELFF	TGTGCCAGCAGCTTACACCCGGGGACCGGGGAGCTGTTTTTT
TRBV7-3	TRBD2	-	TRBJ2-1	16	CASSLTPGLAGREQFF	TGTGCCAGCAGCTTAACCCCGGGACTAGCGGGGAGGGAGCAGTTCTTC
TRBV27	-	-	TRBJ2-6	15	CASSFKGSGANVLTF	TGTGCCAGCAGTTTTAAGGGGTCTGGGGCCAACGTCCTGACTTTC
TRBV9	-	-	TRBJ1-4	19	CASSVEKRGRGATNEKLFF	TGTGCCAGCAGCGTAGAAAAAAGGGGCAGGGGTGCAACTAATGAAAAACTGTTTTTT
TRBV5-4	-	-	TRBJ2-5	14	CASSSSVLKETQYF	TGTGCCAGCAGCAGTAGCGTCCTAAAGGAGACCCAGTACTTC
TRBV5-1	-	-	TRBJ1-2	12	CASSSEQVGYTF	TGCGCCAGCAGTAGTGAGCAGGTTGGCTACACCTTC
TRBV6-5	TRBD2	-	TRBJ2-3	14	CASTPSGRADTQYF	TGTGCCAGCACGCCTAGCGGGAGGGCAGATACGCAGTATTTT
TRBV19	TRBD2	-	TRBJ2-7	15	CASSSREGSSYEQYF	TGTGCCAGTAGTTCCCGGGAGGGGAGCTCCTACGAGCAGTACTTC
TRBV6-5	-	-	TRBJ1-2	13	CASGSGGGRGYTF	TGTGCCAGCGGGTCGGGGGGAGGACGCGGCTACACCTTC
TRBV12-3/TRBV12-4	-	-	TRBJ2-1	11	CASSNYNEQFF	TGTGCCAGCAGCAACTACAATGAGCAGTTCTTC
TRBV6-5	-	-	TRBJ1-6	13	CASSYLANSPLHF	TGTGCCAGCAGTTACTTAGCCAATTCACCCCTCCACTTT
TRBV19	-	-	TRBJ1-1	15	CASMAGFEGNTEAFF	TGTGCCAGTATGGCGGGTTTTGAAGGGAACACTGAAGCTTTCTTT
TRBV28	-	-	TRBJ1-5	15	CASSSITEGNQPQHF	TGTGCCAGCAGTTCTATAACTGAGGGCAATCAGCCCCAGCATTTT
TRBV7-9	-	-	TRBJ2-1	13	CASSPLNYNEQFF	TGTGCCAGCAGCCCCCTTAATTACAATGAGCAGTTCTTC
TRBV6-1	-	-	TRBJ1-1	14	CASSDLGANTEAFF	TGTGCCAGCAGTGATCTTGGGGCGAACACTGAAGCTTTCTTT
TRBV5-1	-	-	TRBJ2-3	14	CASSLDGSADTQYF	TGCGCCAGCAGCTTGGACGGGAGTGCAGATACGCAGTATTTT
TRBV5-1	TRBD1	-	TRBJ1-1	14	CASSLGQAGTEAFF	TGCGCCAGCAGCCTAGGACAGGCGGGGACTGAAGCTTTCTTT
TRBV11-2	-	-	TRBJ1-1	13	CASSLEAYTEAFF	TGTGCCAGCAGCTTAGAAGCCTACACTGAAGCTTTCTTT
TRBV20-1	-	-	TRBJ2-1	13	CSASGGSYNEQFF	TGCAGTGCTAGTGGCGGCTCCTACAATGAGCAGTTCTTC
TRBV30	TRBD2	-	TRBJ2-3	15	CAWRLAGERRDTQYF	TGTGCCTGGCGTCTAGCGGGAGAGCGTAGAGATACGCAGTATTTT
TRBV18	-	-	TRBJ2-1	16	CASSPFGGGNYNEQFF	TGTGCCAGCTCACCCTTTGGGGGAGGAAACTACAATGAGCAGTTCTTC